The rows below give T cell receptor beta chains drawn from one sample of a study of blood T cell repertoires in COVID-19. Clones were sequenced by immunoSEQ multiplex PCR, and TCRdb holds only the in-frame ones, with some missing. The sample yields 25,000 to 35,000 clones, roughly 88% seen once. Sequencing was carried out using peripheral blood. These receptors were obtained from a human donor in a cohort sampled during active COVID-19. The CDR3 runs from the conserved cysteine through the conserved F or W. A D gene is named only where the DNA matches it firmly. Size tells how often a clone was seen (once, few, many) or the class of an expanded clone, and some rows leave it out.

>TRBV5-1|NA|once|TRBJ2-1
TGCGCCAGCACCCCTTGGGTCTCTAGGCACAATGAGCAGTTCTTC
CASTPWVSRHNEQFF
>TRBV7-2|TRBD1|NA|TRBJ1-4
TGTGCCAGCAGCTCGCAGGGGGCGGCTAATGAAAAACTGTTTTTT
CASSSQGAANEKLFF
>TRBV2|NA|NA|TRBJ2-3
TGTGCCAGCAGTGAGCGGCCCAAAAGCACAGATACGCAGTATTTT
CASSERPKSTDTQYF
>TRBV21-1|NA|NA|TRBJ1-3
TGTGCCAGCAGCCGAACGGGGTCTGGAAACACCATATATTTT
CASSRTGSGNTIYF
>TRBV4-3|TRBD1|NA|TRBJ1-2
TGCGCCAGCAGCCGGCTACTGGGACAGCCTTATAATGGCTACACCTTC
CASSRLLGQPYNGYTF
>TRBV5-6|NA|NA|TRBJ1-6
TGTGCCAGCAGAGGGGGGGCTTCCTATAATTCACCCCTCCACTTT
CASRGGASYNSPLHF
>TRBV12-5|TRBD1|few|TRBJ2-5
TGTGCTAGTGGCCCGGGACAGAAAGTAGGAGAGACCCAGTACTTC
CASGPGQKVGETQYF
>TRBV5-1|NA|NA|TRBJ2-7
TGCGCCAGCAGCTTGGGCCCTCTCCGGACTCGAGAGCAGTACTTC
CASSLGPLRTREQYF
>TRBV5-1|NA|NA|TRBJ1-6
TGCGCCAGCAGCCAACAGGGTGATTCACCCCTCCACTTT
CASSQQGDSPLHF
>TRBV7-2|TRBD2|NA|TRBJ2-5
TGTGCCAGCAGCCCTCGGGCGGGGGGGAGGAAAGAGACCCAGTACTTC
CASSPRAGGRKETQYF
>TRBV19|NA|NA|TRBJ2-7
TGTGCCAGTAGTAGTCTCATAGCCAACGAGCAGTACTTC
CASSSLIANEQYF
>TRBV6-5|TRBD1|few|TRBJ2-7
TGTGCCAGCAGTTACAAGGGGACAGGGGGTGAGCAGTACTTC
CASSYKGTGGEQYF
>TRBV27|TRBD1|NA|TRBJ1-1
TGTGCCAGCAGACCAGGGGGCGCCTGGACTGAAGCTTTCTTT
CASRPGGAWTEAFF
>TRBV14|NA|NA|TRBJ1-2
TGTGCCAGCAGCCAAGAGGGACTTGTCTATGGCTACACCTTC
CASSQEGLVYGYTF
>TRBV19|NA|NA|TRBJ2-2
TGTGCCAGTAGTAGGTCAGGGGTTGTCGGCACCGGGGAGCTGTTTTTT
CASSRSGVVGTGELFF
>TRBV19|TRBD1|NA|TRBJ2-2
TGTGCCAGTAGTTCCGGGACAGGGACCGGGGAGCTGTTTTTT
CASSSGTGTGELFF
>TRBV11-1|TRBD1|NA|TRBJ1-1
TGTGCCAGCAGGACGGACAGGGGGGAAGCTTTCTTT
CASRTDRGEAFF
>TRBV9|TRBD2|NA|TRBJ2-1
TGTGCCAGCAGCGTAGGAGCGGGGGCCTTCTACAATGAGCAGTTCTTC
CASSVGAGAFYNEQFF
>TRBV23-1|NA|NA|TRBJ1-6
TGCGCCAGCAGTCCGAATACTACAGGGAAAGATTCACCCCTCCACTTT
CASSPNTTGKDSPLHF
>TRBV5-3|NA|NA|TRBJ1-1
TGTGCCAGAAGGTCTTGGAACACTGAAGCTTTCTTT
CARRSWNTEAFF
>TRBV3-1/TRBV3-2|TRBD1|few|TRBJ1-1
TGTGCCAGCAGCCCGGGACAGGGAGGCACTGAAGCTTTCTTT
CASSPGQGGTEAFF
>TRBV10-3|NA|NA|TRBJ1-6
TGTGCCATCAGGGAAGACACCAATAATTCACCCCTCCACTTT
CAIREDTNNSPLHF
>TRBV9|NA|NA|TRBJ2-7
TGTGCCAGCAGCGTGAACATTATTTGGTCCGAGCAGTACTTC
CASSVNIIWSEQYF
>TRBV5-8|NA|NA|TRBJ2-6
TGTGCCAGCAGCTGGGGTGCGGACACCTCTGGGGCCAACGTCCTGACTTTC
CASSWGADTSGANVLTF
>TRBV4-1|NA|NA|TRBJ2-5
TGCGCCAGCAGCCAAGATACAATACCACAAGAGACCCAGTACTTC
CASSQDTIPQETQYF
>TRBV27|TRBD1|NA|TRBJ1-6
TGTGCCAGCAGTCTGTCCGGGACAGGGAATTCACCCCTCCACTTT
CASSLSGTGNSPLHF
>TRBV11-2|NA|NA|TRBJ2-5
TGTGCCAGCAGCTCCCTCACCCAGTACTTC
CASSSLTQYF
>TRBV14|TRBD2|once|TRBJ2-1
TGTGCCAGCAGCCAAGGAGGTAGCGGGGGGCGGGTCTACAATGAGCAGTTCTTC
CASSQGGSGGRVYNEQFF
>TRBV7-9|NA|NA|TRBJ2-2
TGTGCCAGCAGCTTAGGAGGATCCTACACCGGGGAGCTGTTTTTT
CASSLGGSYTGELFF
>TRBV11-2|NA|NA|TRBJ2-5
TGTGCCAGCAGCTTAGATTGGGGACACAGGGACCAAGAGACCCAGTACTTC
CASSLDWGHRDQETQYF
>TRBV7-6|TRBD2|NA|TRBJ2-3
TGTGCCAGCAGCTTCTATGCTAGCGGGGGGAACACAGATACGCAGTATTTT
CASSFYASGGNTDTQYF
>TRBV2|NA|NA|TRBJ1-5
TGTGCCAGCAGTGAAAACACAGGGAGGGGTCAGCCCCAGCATTTT
CASSENTGRGQPQHF
>TRBV19|TRBD1|NA|TRBJ2-5
TGTGCCACCAGGGACAGGGGGCGAGAGACCCAGTACTTC
CATRDRGRETQYF
>TRBV10-2|NA|NA|TRBJ1-5
TGCGCCAGCAGTGGGGGGGGCAATCAGCCCCAGCATTTT
CASSGGGNQPQHF
>TRBV6-5|NA|NA|TRBJ2-7
TGTGCCAGCGGCACAGGGAACTACGAGCAGTACTTC
CASGTGNYEQYF
>TRBV28|TRBD1|NA|TRBJ1-3
TGTGCCAGCAGTTCGCCAGGGGGCTTCTCTGGAAACACCATATATTTT
CASSSPGGFSGNTIYF
>TRBV7-9|TRBD1|few|TRBJ1-1
TGTGCCAGCAGGAATACAGGGGGCACTGAAGCTTTCTTT
CASRNTGGTEAFF
>TRBV19|NA|NA|TRBJ1-5
TGTGCCAGTAGTATAGTTGCAGGGGCCCAGCATTTT
CASSIVAGAQHF
>TRBV20-1|TRBD1|NA|TRBJ1-1
TGCAGTGCGGGTGGACAGGGGCCCTTCTTT
CSAGGQGPFF
>TRBV7-9|NA|NA|TRBJ2-7
TGTGCCAGCAGCTTCCAGACAGAGAGGGAGCAGTACTTC
CASSFQTEREQYF
>TRBV9|NA|NA|TRBJ1-2
TGTGCCAGCAGCGTAGAGGGTTGGGGGCGGTCTGGCTACACCTTC
CASSVEGWGRSGYTF
>TRBV6-1|NA|NA|TRBJ1-1
TGTGCCAGCAGTGAAGAGGGAGGGTTCGGTGCTTTCTTT
CASSEEGGFGAFF
>TRBV4-1|NA|NA|TRBJ2-3
TGCGCCAGCAGCCAAGATTCCCCCGCCGCAGGATACGCAGATACGCAGTATTTT
CASSQDSPAAGYADTQYF
>TRBV27|NA|NA|TRBJ1-3
TGTGCCAGCAGTTTCGCGGCAAGTGGGAACACCATATATTTT
CASSFAASGNTIYF
>TRBV6-6|NA|once|TRBJ1-5
TGTGCCAGCATCGAGGACAGCACAAATCAGCCCCAGCATTTT
CASIEDSTNQPQHF
>TRBV6-5|TRBD1|few|TRBJ2-7
TGTGCCATATCGAGGGGACAGGAGAGCTACGAGCAGTACTTC
CAISRGQESYEQYF
>TRBV3-1/TRBV3-2|TRBD1|NA|TRBJ2-3
TGTGCCAGCAGCCGACGGGACAGGGTTACAGATACGCAGTATTTT
CASSRRDRVTDTQYF
>TRBV19|NA|medium-sized|TRBJ1-1
TGTGCCAGTAGTATAGTTCAGGGTAGTGAAGCTTTCTTT
CASSIVQGSEAFF
>TRBV7-7|NA|NA|TRBJ2-6
TGTGCCAGCAGCGAAGACAGGTCCGGCGGGGCCAACGTCCTGACTTTC
CASSEDRSGGANVLTF
>TRBV6-5|TRBD2|NA|TRBJ2-5
TGTGCCAGCAGACAAGCGGGGAAAGAGACCCAGTACTTC
CASRQAGKETQYF
>TRBV7-6|NA|NA|TRBJ1-1
TGTGCCAGCAGCGGGGGGGCTGAAGCTTTCTTT
CASSGGAEAFF
>TRBV2|NA|NA|TRBJ1-1
TGTGCCAGCAGTATAATGAACACTGAAGCTTTCTTT
CASSIMNTEAFF
>TRBV9|NA|NA|TRBJ1-1
TGTGCCAGCAGCGGCACAGATGAAGCTTTCTTT
CASSGTDEAFF